The rows below give T cell receptor beta chains drawn from one sample of a study of blood T cell repertoires in COVID-19. Only in-frame clones appear in the TCRdb table, and some are missing; sequencing was by immunoSEQ multiplex PCR. The sample holds about 35,000 clones, more than 80% seen once. The specimen sequenced was peripheral blood. The receptor set was obtained from a man aged 55 to 70 with active or convalescent COVID-19. The CDR3 runs from the conserved cysteine through the conserved F or W. D genes are given only for firm matches. Rows give clone size only sometimes, using once, few, many, or a class for an expanded clone.

TRBV3-1/TRBV3-2	TRBJ2-3	TRBD2	-	CASSHSGGAKDTQYF	TGTGCCAGCAGCCATAGCGGGGGGGCGAAAGATACGCAGTATTTT
TRBV2	TRBJ1-3	-	-	CASTHTGSTGNTIYF	TGTGCCAGCACTCACACAGGGTCTACGGGAAACACCATATATTTT
TRBV5-1	TRBJ2-1	TRBD1	-	CASSLDRGAYNEQFF	TGCGCCAGCAGCTTGGACAGGGGGGCCTACAATGAGCAGTTCTTC
TRBV6-5	TRBJ1-2	-	once	CASRQSSQIGGYTF	TGTGCCAGCAGGCAAAGCAGCCAAATCGGGGGCTACACCTTC
TRBV4-2	TRBJ2-3	TRBD2	-	CASSQSGLAFTDTQYF	TGTGCCAGCAGCCAATCGGGACTAGCGTTCACAGATACGCAGTATTTT
TRBV28	TRBJ1-4	TRBD1	-	CASRGGTGFEKLFF	TGTGCCAGCAGGGGGGGGACAGGGTTCGAAAAACTGTTTTTT
TRBV28	TRBJ2-3	-	-	CASSPPDGLTDTQYF	TGTGCCAGCAGTCCCCCGGACGGACTCACAGATACGCAGTATTTT
TRBV15	TRBJ1-3	TRBD1	-	CATSRPRTGIFSGNTIYF	TGTGCCACCAGCAGACCCAGGACAGGGATCTTCTCTGGAAACACCATATATTTT
TRBV6-5	TRBJ1-1	TRBD1	-	CASRRQGPANTEAFF	TGTGCCAGCAGACGACAGGGCCCGGCGAACACTGAAGCTTTCTTT
TRBV6-6	TRBJ2-1	-	-	CASTISDTQEQFF	TGTGCCAGCACCATCAGTGACACTCAAGAGCAGTTCTTC
TRBV19	TRBJ1-2	-	few	CASSITSYGYTF	TGTGCCAGTAGTATCACCAGCTATGGCTACACCTTC
TRBV7-2	TRBJ1-2	TRBD1	-	CASSSSGTGGAWGYGYTF	TGTGCCAGCAGCTCATCCGGGACAGGGGGCGCTTGGGGTTATGGCTACACCTTC
TRBV5-1	TRBJ2-1	-	-	CASSLTPYNEQFF	TGCGCCAGCAGCTTGACACCATACAATGAGCAGTTCTTC
TRBV7-8	TRBJ1-5	-	-	CASSSNTANQPQHF	TGTGCCAGCAGCTCCAACACAGCAAATCAGCCCCAGCATTTT
TRBV7-2	TRBJ1-2	-	-	CASSLNRATNYGYTF	TGTGCCAGCAGCCTAAACAGGGCAACTAACTATGGCTACACCTTC
TRBV27	TRBJ1-1	-	few	CASSPNDRSTEAFF	TGTGCCAGCAGTCCGAACGACAGGAGCACTGAAGCTTTCTTT
TRBV5-5	TRBJ1-2	-	-	CASIVVPLGPGAPNYGYTF	TGTGCCAGCATCGTGGTCCCCCTGGGGCCAGGGGCCCCTAACTATGGCTACACCTTC
TRBV5-4	TRBJ1-3	-	-	CASSFWGDLSGNTIYF	TGTGCCAGCAGCTTCTGGGGGGACCTCTCTGGAAACACCATATATTTT
TRBV11-3	TRBJ1-1	TRBD1	-	CASSLGDRVFKTEAFF	TGTGCCAGCAGCTTGGGTGACAGGGTATTTAAGACTGAAGCTTTCTTT
TRBV5-4	TRBJ1-2	TRBD1	-	CASSKPGQAGYGYTF	TGTGCCAGCAGCAAACCGGGACAGGCCGGTTATGGCTACACCTTC
TRBV5-4	TRBJ2-1	TRBD2	-	CASSHGGWTSGSNEQFF	TGTGCCAGCAGCCATGGGGGGTGGACTAGCGGGTCCAATGAGCAGTTCTTC
TRBV7-9	TRBJ2-2	TRBD1	few	CASGRDSTGELFF	TGTGCCAGCGGCAGGGACAGCACCGGGGAGCTGTTTTTT
TRBV11-3	TRBJ2-5	-	-	CASSPRLEEETQYF	TGTGCCAGCAGCCCACGTCTGGAGGAAGAGACCCAGTACTTC
TRBV6-6	TRBJ2-5	TRBD1	-	CASSRDGQEETQYF	TGTGCCAGCAGTCGCGACGGACAGGAAGAGACCCAGTACTTC
TRBV5-1	TRBJ2-3	TRBD2	-	CASSSGTSGPHTDTQYF	TGCGCCAGCAGCTCCGGGACTAGCGGCCCACATACAGATACGCAGTATTTT
TRBV5-6	TRBJ1-3	-	-	CASSFLESSSGNTIYF	TGTGCCAGCAGCTTTCTGGAGTCCAGCTCTGGAAACACCATATATTTT
TRBV5-1	TRBJ2-2	TRBD2	-	CASSLTSGTPGELFF	TGCGCCAGCAGCTTAACTAGCGGGACTCCCGGGGAGCTGTTTTTT
TRBV2	TRBJ2-1	TRBD2	once	CASSDRLAGRSSYNEQFF	TGTGCCAGCAGTGATAGGCTAGCGGGGAGAAGCTCCTACAATGAGCAGTTCTTC
TRBV5-5	TRBJ2-3	-	-	CASMLRSSTDTQYF	TGTGCCAGCATGTTGAGGTCTAGCACAGATACGCAGTATTTT
TRBV5-5	TRBJ1-1	-	-	CASSRIVDRLKNTEAFF	TGTGCCAGCAGCCGAATAGTTGACAGGCTTAAGAACACTGAAGCTTTCTTT
TRBV6-5	TRBJ1-4	-	-	CASQRAGNEKLFF	TGTGCCAGCCAGAGGGCTGGTAATGAAAAACTGTTTTTT
TRBV19	TRBJ1-1	-	-	CASSMLAGLATEAFF	TGTGCCAGTAGTATGTTAGCAGGGTTGGCCACTGAAGCTTTCTTT
TRBV7-9	TRBJ1-6	-	-	CATARGGRSPLHF	TGTGCCACCGCGAGGGGGGGCAGGTCACCCCTCCACTTT
TRBV19	TRBJ2-1	TRBD2	-	CASSIVTSRGGNEQFF	TGTGCCAGTAGTATAGTTACCTCTCGGGGGGGCAATGAGCAGTTCTTC
TRBV6-5	TRBJ2-1	-	-	CASSPPGLRNEQFF	TGTGCCAGCAGTCCGCCGGGACTCAGGAATGAGCAGTTCTTC
TRBV29-1	TRBJ1-2	TRBD1	-	CSVRTGNYGYTF	TGCAGCGTCAGGACAGGGAACTATGGCTACACCTTC
TRBV7-2	TRBJ1-4	TRBD1	-	CASSLGGQGYEKLFF	TGTGCCAGCAGCTTAGGGGGACAGGGGTACGAAAAACTGTTTTTT
TRBV28	TRBJ1-3	-	-	CASSPGASGNTIYF	TGTGCCAGCAGTCCAGGGGCGAGTGGAAACACCATATATTTT
TRBV27	TRBJ1-6	-	-	CASSLSIHNSPLHF	TGTGCCAGCAGTTTATCCATCCATAATTCACCCCTCCACTTT
TRBV11-3	TRBJ2-1	TRBD2	-	CASSLGTSGTNEQFF	TGTGCCAGCAGCTTAGGGACTAGCGGGACGAATGAGCAGTTCTTC